This is a list of T cell receptor beta chains from one sample in a study of T cell changes during pregnancy in multiple sclerosis. Only in-frame clones appear in the TCRdb table, and some are missing; sequencing was by immunoSEQ multiplex PCR. The sample consists of 100,000 or so clones, approximately 90% of them appearing once. This material consisted of peripheral blood, taken in the second trimester of pregnancy. The receptors were sampled from a female donor in good health, enrolled as a control in a pregnancy study. The CDR3 runs from the conserved cysteine through the conserved F or W. The D gene is left open where the match is weak. Size is omitted from some rows. Given values are once, few, many or a class for expanded clones.

TRBD1	TRBV18	TRBJ1-1	-	CASSRRQGANTEAFF	TGTGCCAGCTCACGGAGACAGGGGGCAAACACTGAAGCTTTCTTT
TRBD1	TRBV6-5	TRBJ2-7	-	CASSYFGQGTYEQYF	TGTGCCAGCAGTTACTTTGGACAGGGAACCTACGAGCAGTACTTC
-	TRBV30	TRBJ1-1	-	CAWSPHRSPARRDTEAFF	TGTGCCTGGAGTCCGCACAGGTCTCCAGCCAGGCGAGACACTGAAGCTTTCTTT
-	TRBV19	TRBJ2-4	-	CASPTDRENIQYF	TGTGCCAGTCCTACCGACAGAGAAAACATTCAGTACTTC
-	TRBV12-5	TRBJ1-5	-	CASGLVIGVQPQHF	TGTGCTAGTGGTTTGGTAATCGGGGTTCAGCCCCAGCATTTT
TRBD1	TRBV6-1	TRBJ1-5	-	CASSVPRRQGDQPQHF	TGTGCCAGCAGTGTGCCCCGCCGACAGGGGGATCAGCCCCAGCATTTT
-	TRBV6-5	TRBJ2-7	-	CASSYFSGSDYEQYF	TGTGCCAGCAGCTATTTTAGCGGCAGTGACTACGAGCAGTACTTC
-	TRBV6-6	TRBJ2-7	-	CASRTGVAWGEQYF	TGTGCCAGCAGGACCGGGGTGGCCTGGGGCGAGCAGTACTTC
-	TRBV27	TRBJ2-5	-	CASSLTGLGVETQYF	TGTGCCAGCAGTTTAACAGGGTTAGGCGTTGAGACCCAGTACTTC
-	TRBV4-3	TRBJ2-5	-	CASSQGTTQETQYF	TGCGCCAGCAGCCAAGGGACTACTCAAGAGACCCAGTACTTC
-	TRBV4-2	TRBJ2-2	-	CASSQDRRLDSGELFF	TGTGCCAGCAGCCAAGATCGGAGACTAGATTCCGGGGAGCTGTTTTTT
TRBD1	TRBV27	TRBJ1-1	-	CASSLLVGTGKPEAFF	TGTGCCAGCAGTTTACTCGTAGGGACAGGGAAACCTGAAGCTTTCTTT
TRBD1	TRBV18	TRBJ2-7	-	CASSPRTGGAYEQYF	TGTGCCAGCTCACCCAGGACAGGGGGTGCCTACGAGCAGTACTTC
-	TRBV7-2	TRBJ1-5	-	CASSLHQGTGNQPQHF	TGTGCCAGCAGCTTACACCAGGGGACGGGCAATCAGCCCCAGCATTTT
-	TRBV10-3	TRBJ2-7	-	CAIRRGGEQYF	TGTGCCATCAGGCGGGGTGGCGAGCAGTACTTC
-	TRBV5-1	TRBJ1-1	-	CASSLAGMGTTTEAFF	TGCGCCAGCAGCTTGGCGGGGATGGGTACGACCACTGAAGCTTTCTTT
TRBD1	TRBV7-2	TRBJ1-1	-	CASSSWTGENTEAFF	TGTGCCAGCAGCTCCTGGACAGGGGAGAACACTGAAGCTTTCTTT
-	TRBV27	TRBJ2-2	once	CASSLAGGELFF	TGTGCCAGCAGTTTGGCTGGCGGGGAGCTGTTTTTT